These T cell receptor beta chains were read from a single sample in a study of blood T cells in healthy people across ages. TCRdb recomputed calls from the 5' RACE reads with MiXCR, one row per CDR3 protein. The sample has more than 750,000 distinct CDR3 sequences, 25% to 30% seen once. This sample also appeared in a second study, on T cells of mothers and their children.

Input material: blood. The receptors come from a woman aged 40 to 50 in good health. Each CDR3 is given with its conserved first and last residue. D genes are given only for firm matches. Size is stated for part of the rows, as once, few or many counts, or as a class when the clone is expanded.

abundance: many; v_gene: TRBV12-3/TRBV12-4; d_gene: TRBD1; j_gene: TRBJ2-4; CDR3aa: CASSWAGGSAKNIQYF; CDR3nt: TGTGCCAGCAGTTGGGCAGGGGGTAGTGCCAAAAACATTCAGTACTTC
abundance: .; v_gene: TRBV2; d_gene: TRBD1; j_gene: TRBJ2-5; CDR3aa: CASSEDRDQETQYF; CDR3nt: TGTGCCAGCAGTGAGGACAGGGACCAAGAGACCCAGTACTTC
abundance: .; v_gene: TRBV5-1; d_gene: TRBD1; j_gene: TRBJ2-1; CDR3aa: CASSLQGATSNEQFF; CDR3nt: TGCGCCAGCAGCTTGCAGGGGGCTACTTCCAATGAGCAGTTCTTC
abundance: few; v_gene: TRBV14; d_gene: TRBD1; j_gene: TRBJ1-6; CDR3aa: CASSQVQGGRSPLHF; CDR3nt: TGTGCCAGCAGCCAAGTTCAGGGGGGACGATCACCCCTCCACTTT
abundance: .; v_gene: TRBV7-9; d_gene: TRBD1; j_gene: TRBJ1-1; CDR3aa: CASVRDSGANTEAFF; CDR3nt: TGTGCCAGCGTCCGGGACAGCGGGGCGAACACTGAAGCTTTCTTT
abundance: many; v_gene: TRBV20-1; d_gene: TRBD1; j_gene: TRBJ2-7; CDR3aa: CSAQMGRGLSYEQYF; CDR3nt: TGCAGTGCCCAGATGGGCAGGGGGCTTTCCTACGAGCAGTACTTC
abundance: .; v_gene: TRBV12-5; d_gene: .; j_gene: TRBJ2-1; CDR3aa: CASGSMDTPAFF; CDR3nt: TGTGCTAGTGGCAGTATGGACACCCCAGCGTTCTTC
abundance: many; v_gene: TRBV5-6; d_gene: .; j_gene: TRBJ1-1; CDR3aa: CASSSGLNMNTEAFF; CDR3nt: TGTGCCAGCAGCTCAGGACTGAACATGAACACTGAAGCTTTCTTT
abundance: few; v_gene: TRBV20-1; d_gene: .; j_gene: TRBJ1-1; CDR3aa: CSARADVDTEAFF; CDR3nt: TGCAGTGCTAGAGCGGACGTGGACACTGAAGCTTTCTTT
abundance: few; v_gene: TRBV29-1; d_gene: .; j_gene: TRBJ2-1; CDR3aa: CSVDRQRSSYNEQFF; CDR3nt: TGCAGCGTTGATCGTCAGCGGAGCTCCTACAATGAGCAGTTCTTC
abundance: few; v_gene: TRBV4-1; d_gene: TRBD2; j_gene: TRBJ2-7; CDR3aa: CASSAPGLAAYEQYF; CDR3nt: TGCGCCAGCAGCGCTCCGGGACTAGCGGCCTACGAGCAGTACTTC
abundance: .; v_gene: TRBV9; d_gene: TRBD1; j_gene: TRBJ1-2; CDR3aa: CASSGGTGRDGYTF; CDR3nt: TGTGCCAGCAGCGGGGGGACAGGGAGAGATGGCTACACCTTC
abundance: .; v_gene: TRBV7-9; d_gene: .; j_gene: TRBJ1-1; CDR3aa: CASSPWGHESFF; CDR3nt: TGTGCCAGCAGCCCCTGGGGCCACGAGAGTTTCTTT
abundance: few; v_gene: TRBV7-8; d_gene: TRBD1; j_gene: TRBJ1-1; CDR3aa: CASSVPGGAYTEAFF; CDR3nt: TGTGCCAGCAGCGTCCCAGGGGGCGCGTACACTGAAGCTTTCTTT
abundance: many; v_gene: TRBV10-3; d_gene: TRBD1; j_gene: TRBJ2-1; CDR3aa: CAISGRQGSSYNEQFF; CDR3nt: TGTGCCATCAGTGGTAGACAGGGGAGCTCCTACAATGAGCAGTTCTTC
abundance: few; v_gene: TRBV10-3; d_gene: .; j_gene: TRBJ2-7; CDR3aa: CAISAGQGAYEQYF; CDR3nt: TGTGCCATCAGTGCAGGGCAGGGTGCCTACGAGCAGTACTTC
abundance: few; v_gene: TRBV15; d_gene: .; j_gene: TRBJ2-3; CDR3aa: CATSRDPLCGGATDTQYF; CDR3nt: TGTGCCACCAGCAGAGATCCCCTTTGCGGCGGGGCCACAGATACGCAGTATTTT
abundance: many; v_gene: TRBV9; d_gene: .; j_gene: TRBJ2-1; CDR3aa: CASSSNLDTGNNEQFF; CDR3nt: TGTGCCAGCAGCTCTAATCTGGACACGGGTAACAATGAGCAGTTCTTC
abundance: .; v_gene: TRBV4-1; d_gene: .; j_gene: TRBJ2-7; CDR3aa: CASSQDDQNRVYEQYF; CDR3nt: TGCGCCAGCAGCCAAGATGACCAAAACAGGGTTTACGAGCAGTACTTC
abundance: many; v_gene: TRBV9; d_gene: TRBD2; j_gene: TRBJ2-7; CDR3aa: CASSPSGGPYEQYF; CDR3nt: TGTGCCAGCAGCCCAAGCGGGGGGCCCTACGAGCAGTACTTC
abundance: .; v_gene: TRBV7-9; d_gene: .; j_gene: TRBJ1-6; CDR3aa: CASSLSGTENYNSPLHF; CDR3nt: TGTGCCAGCAGCTTATCCGGGACGGAGAACTATAATTCACCCCTCCACTTT
abundance: few; v_gene: TRBV7-2; d_gene: TRBD1; j_gene: TRBJ1-2; CDR3aa: CASSSRIDRGGNCGYTF; CDR3nt: TGTGCCAGCAGCTCCCGAATAGACAGGGGCGGGAACTGTGGCTACACCTTC
abundance: .; v_gene: TRBV2; d_gene: .; j_gene: TRBJ1-2; CDR3aa: CASKLGGAQGYTF; CDR3nt: TGTGCCAGCAAGTTGGGAGGGGCGCAGGGCTACACCTTC
abundance: .; v_gene: TRBV12-3/TRBV12-4; d_gene: .; j_gene: TRBJ2-3; CDR3aa: CASSLGEVTGDTQYF; CDR3nt: TGTGCCAGCAGTTTAGGGGAAGTGACAGGAGATACGCAGTATTTT
abundance: many; v_gene: TRBV3-1; d_gene: TRBD2; j_gene: TRBJ2-7; CDR3aa: CASSLGTSGGPYEQYF; CDR3nt: TGTGCCAGCAGCCTTGGGACTAGCGGGGGACCCTACGAGCAGTACTTC
abundance: many; v_gene: TRBV4-1; d_gene: .; j_gene: TRBJ1-2; CDR3aa: CASSQGFLDLRGYTF; CDR3nt: TGCGCCAGCAGCCAAGGGTTTTTGGACTTAAGAGGCTACACCTTC
abundance: .; v_gene: TRBV5-1; d_gene: TRBD2; j_gene: TRBJ2-5; CDR3aa: CASSQGAGGQETQYF; CDR3nt: TGCGCCAGTAGCCAAGGAGCGGGGGGCCAAGAGACCCAGTACTTC
abundance: few; v_gene: TRBV20-1; d_gene: .; j_gene: TRBJ2-5; CDR3aa: CSARTNQETQYF; CDR3nt: TGCAGTGCTAGGACTAACCAAGAGACCCAGTACTTC
abundance: many; v_gene: TRBV7-8; d_gene: .; j_gene: TRBJ2-3; CDR3aa: CASSFHLRAPTDTQYF; CDR3nt: TGTGCCAGCAGCTTCCACCTAAGGGCCCCCACAGATACGCAGTATTTT
abundance: .; v_gene: TRBV20-1; d_gene: TRBD1; j_gene: TRBJ2-7; CDR3aa: CSARAPGQWPSCEQYF; CDR3nt: TGCAGTGCTAGAGCCCCGGGACAGTGGCCCTCCTGCGAGCAGTACTTC
abundance: many; v_gene: TRBV6-5; d_gene: TRBD2; j_gene: TRBJ2-6; CDR3aa: CASSYGISGASGANVLTF; CDR3nt: TGTGCCAGCAGTTATGGGATTAGCGGGGCCTCTGGGGCCAACGTCCTGACTTTC
abundance: .; v_gene: TRBV5-1; d_gene: TRBD1; j_gene: TRBJ2-1; CDR3aa: CASSHGTDRGYNEQFF; CDR3nt: TGCGCCAGCAGCCACGGGACAGACCGAGGATACAATGAGCAGTTCTTC